This passage covers 20 T cell receptor beta chains from one sample sequenced in a study of T cell responses to AZD1222 COVID-19 vaccine. Sequencing was performed with immunoSEQ multiplex PCR; in TCRdb, only in-frame clones are kept and a portion is missing. The sample has some 120,000 clones, approximately 90% seen once. The sequenced sample was peripheral blood, obtained on day 0 of AZD1222 vaccination. The receptors here all came from an adult in good health.

This CDR3 is CASFGSDNEQFF. Here the CDR3 DNA reads TGTGCCAGCTTTGGGTCCGACAATGAGCAGTTCTTC. This rearrangement joins TRBV28 to TRBJ2-1; the D is unclear. The CDR3 has 12 residues. V lost 8 bases and J lost 5, with 10 bases in between. The V gene's germline CDR1 is MDHEN and CDR2 SYDVKM.

This rearrangement joins TRBV19 to TRBJ1-5, with 9 bases lining up with TRBD1. Germline trimming cut 8 bases from V and 2 bases from J; bases unmatched to any gene: 10. CDR1 LNHDA and CDR2 SQIVND come from the germline V gene (reference sequence). CDR3 size: 16 residues. In DNA form, the CDR3 reads TGTGCCAGTTCCGACAGGGGGACATGGCGCAATCAGCCCCAGCATTTT. Its protein is CASSDRGTWRNQPQHF.

The chain employs TRBV30 and TRBJ1-1; weak D call: TRBD1 (5 bases). V was clipped by 2 bases and J by 0 bases, with 7 bases between them. Germline CDR1 and CDR2: GTSNPN and SVGIG (reference sequence). CDR3 length equals 13 residues. CDR3 in DNA: TGTGCCTGGAGTCAGGGTTTGAACACTGAAGCTTTCTTT. Translation gives CAWSQGLNTEAFF.

The genes are TRBV24-1 and TRBJ1-2, with TRBD1 matching 9 bases. The length of the CDR3 is 14 residues. The J segment lost 4 bases and the V segment lost 4 bases, leaving 3 bases of the junction unmatched. Germline V gene sequence: CDR1 KGHDR, CDR2 SFDVKD. As DNA, the CDR3 is TGTGCCACCAGTGAGGGACAGGGCTCCTATGGCTACACCTTC. It is translated as CATSEGQGSYGYTF.

This chain connects TRBV7-2 to TRBJ2-1; the D is unclear. This CDR3 has 15 residues. Looked up from germline, CDR1 is SGHTA and CDR2 is FQGNSA. V lost 2 bases to trimming and J lost 8 bases, with 16 bases between them. The CDR3 reads CASSLRWNRLDEQFF. The CDR3 bases are TGTGCCAGCAGCTTACGTTGGAACCGGTTGGATGAGCAGTTCTTC.

The V gene is TRBV5-1, the J gene TRBJ2-2; tentative D call: TRBD2 (5 bases). Trimming shortened V by 4 bases and J by 5 bases, and 12 bases separated the two germline ends. This CDR3 spans 14 amino acids. The V gene's germline CDR1 is SGHRS and CDR2 YFSETQ. The CDR3 sequence is CASSPGSITGELFF. The DNA for the CDR3 is TGCGCCAGCAGCCCGGGGTCAATTACCGGGGAGCTGTTTTTT.

The chain links TRBV5-1 to TRBJ2-1; 7 bases line up with TRBD2. This CDR3 has 15 amino acids. V lost 3 bases to trimming and J lost 3 bases; unmatched junction nucleotides: 6. In germline, CDR1 is SGHRS, CDR2 YFSETQ. The CDR3 region has the DNA TGCGCCAGCAGCTCCTCTAGCGGAGGCTACAATGAGCAGTTCTTC. Translating gives CASSSSSGGYNEQFF.

This clone showed up just a few times. The chain links TRBV6-4 to TRBJ2-1; 9 nucleotides match TRBD2. Germline loops: CDR1 MRHNA, CDR2 SNTAGT. CDR3 size: 15 residues. V was clipped by 0 bases and J by 9 bases; unmatched bases: 6. The CDR3 sequence is CASSDSAGGPSEQFF. CDR3 DNA sequence: TGTGCCAGCAGTGACTCGGCGGGAGGGCCGAGTGAGCAGTTCTTC.

The chain uses TRBV9 and TRBJ2-3, with TRBD1 as a possible D gene (5 bases). The CDR3 runs 14 residues. The germline V gene encodes CDR1 SGDLS and CDR2 YYNGEE. V gave up 3 bases and J gave up 2 bases, with 10 bases separating them. CDR3 coding DNA: TGTGCCAGCAGCGGGGGCCCCAACACAGATACGCAGTATTTT. Its translation is CASSGGPNTDTQYF.

This clone has a single count. As DNA, the CDR3 is TGTGCCAGCAGTTCCAGGACAGCTGCTAACTATGGCTACACCTTC. It encodes CASSSRTAANYGYTF. This chain joins TRBV6-5 and TRBJ1-2, with a tentative D call TRBD1 (6 bases). The length of the CDR3 is 15 residues. V lost 4 bases to trimming and J lost 0 bases, with 12 bases between them. From germline, CDR1 is MNHEY and CDR2 SVGAGI.

This clone was observed a few times. The rearrangement uses TRBV6-4 and TRBJ1-6; 8 bases agree with TRBD1. Trimming cost V 6 bases and J 16 bases; bases outside gene matches: 8. This CDR3 spans 12 amino acids. CDR1 is MRHNA, CDR2 SNTAGT, per germline. This CDR3 is CASRDGQGALHF. Here the CDR3 DNA reads TGTGCCAGCAGGGACGGACAGGGCGCGCTCCACTTT.

The CDR3 spells CASSYSRMNTEAFF. CDR3 DNA sequence: TGTGCCAGCAGTTACTCGCGAATGAACACTGAAGCTTTCTTT. V gene TRBV6-5 combines with J gene TRBJ1-1; D is unclear. The V end lost 0 bases, the J end lost 0 bases, and 5 bases lay between the germline ends. Looked up from germline, CDR1 is MNHEY and CDR2 is SVGAGI. The CDR3 extends over 14 amino acids.

This clone turned up a few times. V gene TRBV2 combines with J gene TRBJ2-5; D is unclear. With 4 bases removed from V and 1 base from J, the gap between germline ends came to 4 bases. The CDR3 is made up of 12 amino acids. Per germline, CDR1 SNHLY and CDR2 FYNNEI. CDR3 nucleotides: TGTGCCAGCAGTGTGGGCCAAGAGACCCAGTACTTC. Protein: CASSVGQETQYF.

The V gene is TRBV6-6, the J gene TRBJ1-3; D remains unclear. This CDR3 comprises 14 residues. The germline V gene encodes CDR1 MNHNY and CDR2 SVGAGI (reference sequence). Trimming stripped 7 bases from V and 0 bases from J, with 10 bases between. This chain's CDR3 is CASNQRSSGNTIYF. The CDR3 region has the DNA TGTGCCAGCAACCAAAGAAGCTCTGGAAACACCATATATTTT.

The V and J genes are TRBV6-5 and TRBJ1-2; the D gene is possibly TRBD1 (6 bases). Germline V gene sequence: CDR1 MNHEY, CDR2 SVGAGI. The CDR3 loop spans 13 amino acids. V was cut by 7 bases and J by 5 bases, with 14 bases left in between. CDR3 DNA: TGTGCCAGCACGGGGGCAACCCTTTATGGCTACACCTTC. Its translation is CASTGATLYGYTF.

This clone was seen just once. This chain connects TRBV5-1 to TRBJ2-1; D gene unclear. Deletions cut 0 bases from V and 4 bases from J, with 11 bases between. This CDR3 is built from 15 residues. CDR1 is SGHRS, CDR2 YFSETQ, per germline. This CDR3 reads CASSLVLSLYNEQFF. The CDR3 coding sequence is TGCGCCAGCAGCTTGGTTCTGTCCCTATACAATGAGCAGTTCTTC.

This chain uses TRBV28 with TRBJ2-5; a weak D match, TRBD2 (6 bases). The V end lost 5 bases, the J end lost 5 bases, and 18 bases lay between the germline ends. Germline CDR1 reads MDHEN; CDR2 reads SYDVKM. This CDR3 has 15 residues. The CDR3 loop reads CASSPPGTQRETQYF. The CDR3 region has the DNA TGTGCCAGCAGTCCACCCGGGACTCAACGGGAGACCCAGTACTTC.

A word on this clone: Its ends do not fully match the called genes, so a read error is possible. V gene TRBV24-1 combines with J gene TRBJ1-2; D is possibly TRBD1 (5 bases). Germline V lookup: CDR1 KGHDR, CDR2 SFDVKD. CDR3 size: 13 residues. The CDR3, as DNA: TGTGCCACCAGTGATAATCAAGGTGGGGACCTTCACTTC. As protein: CATSDNQGGDLHF.

The J gene is TRBJ2-3, the V gene TRBV9; TRBD2 agrees at 11 bases. Trimming at V came to 4 bases and at J to 6 bases, leaving 10 bases not matched to a gene. This CDR3 comprises 16 residues. CDR1 is SGDLS, CDR2 YYNGEE, per germline. CDR3 bases: TGTGCCAGCAGCCTTCGACTAGCGGGAACGGGGGATACGCAGTATTTT. It encodes CASSLRLAGTGDTQYF. Looking up the rest from reference TRBV9 and TRBJ2-3 gives the full variable domain: DSGVTQTPKHLITATGQRVTLRCSPRSGDLSVYWYQQSLDQGLQFLIQYYNGEERAKGNILERFSAQQFPDLHSELNLSSLELGDSALYFCASSLRLAGTGDTQYFGPGTRLTVL.

This clone came up once. V gene TRBV5-1 combines with J gene TRBJ1-6; tentative D call: TRBD1 (5 bases). With 3 bases removed from V and 3 bases from J, the gap between germline ends came to 13 bases. Germline V gene data show CDR1 as SGHRS and CDR2 as YFSETQ. CDR3 length: 16 residues. Written as DNA, the CDR3 is TGCGCCAGCAGCTCGAGACCCGACAGCTATAATTCACCCCTCCACTTT. Encoded protein: CASSSRPDSYNSPLHF.